The present entry profiles one TCR beta chain with its context. Its antigen is not known. Per the germline V gene, CDR1 is SGHRS and CDR2 is YFSETQ. This CDR3 region has 13 residues. The V and J ends lost 0 bases and 11 bases respectively, with 9 bases between them. TCRdb's table, derived via immunoSEQ multiplex PCR, lists solely in-frame clones and lacks some. In the table there are around 60,000 clones, 70% to 90% of which are singletons. Time point given: cycle 4 day 1 (C4D1), after 6 weeks of nivolumab. Following autologous stem cell transplantation, relapse occurred in every patient, and exposure to brentuximab vedotin varied. Classifying best responses yielded complete response, partial response or progressive disease. The data were taken from a study of PD-1 blockade in classical Hodgkin lymphoma. Study-level results: Differences between repertoires have undefined causes, possibly disease activity or prior therapy.

This clonotype was sampled from a human donor with classical Hodgkin lymphoma. The V and J genes are TRBV5-1 and TRBJ1-6, with D unclear. The input for sequencing was peripheral blood mononuclear cells (PBMCs), taken before the fourth cycle of nivolumab. As DNA, the CDR3 is TGCGCCAGCAGCTTGGACTCAAAGGCACCCCTCCACTTT. This translates into CASSLDSKAPLHF.